This T cell receptor beta chain was sequenced during a study of spatial heterogeneity in lung cancer. General observations from the study: One measure, the expanded intratumoral alpha and beta TCR count, tracked tumor mutation counts.

TCRdb called the 5' RACE reads again in MiXCR, with one record for every CDR3 protein. The sample lists about 8,100 distinct CDR3 sequences, under 15% occurring once. Time point given: sample taken at primary tumor resection. The CDR3 totals 12 residues. Germline-derived CDR1 and CDR2 are DFQATT and SNEGSKA (reference sequence). V lost 6 bases, J lost 5 bases, and 13 bases lay in between. In this sample, this clonotype turned up many times. Its specificity is unknown. The library was designed around alpha chains, so this beta chain is a stray read whose abundance carries little weight. This receptor was taken from a male donor with early-stage non-small cell lung cancer. The source material was lung tumor tissue, sampled at surgery. J is TRBJ1-2 and V is TRBV20-1, with D unresolved. DNA for the CDR3: TGCAGTGCCGATAGAAGGGCATATGGCTACACCTTC. The encoded protein is CSADRRAYGYTF.